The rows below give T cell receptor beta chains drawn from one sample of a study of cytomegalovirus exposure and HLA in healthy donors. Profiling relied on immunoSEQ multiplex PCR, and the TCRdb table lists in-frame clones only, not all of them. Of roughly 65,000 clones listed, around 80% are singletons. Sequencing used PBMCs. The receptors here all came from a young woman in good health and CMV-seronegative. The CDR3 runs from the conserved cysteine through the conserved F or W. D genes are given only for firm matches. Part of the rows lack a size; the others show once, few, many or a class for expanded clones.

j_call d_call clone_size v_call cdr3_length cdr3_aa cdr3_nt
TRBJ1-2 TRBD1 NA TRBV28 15 CASSLSDRGRDGYTF TGTGCCAGCAGTTTATCGGACAGGGGGCGCGATGGCTACACCTTC
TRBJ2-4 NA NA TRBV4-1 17 CASSQDPIGRAKNIQYF TGCGCCAGCAGCCAAGATCCTATTGGTCGTGCCAAAAACATTCAGTACTTC
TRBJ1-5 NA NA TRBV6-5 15 CASSYSIGMGEPQHF TGTGCCAGCAGTTACTCGATAGGGATGGGAGAACCCCAGCATTTT
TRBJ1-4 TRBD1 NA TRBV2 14 CASSWDRVDEKLFF TGTGCCAGCAGCTGGGACAGGGTGGATGAAAAACTGTTTTTT
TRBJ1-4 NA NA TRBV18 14 CASSPGAGNEKLFF TGTGCCAGCTCACCAGGGGCTGGGAATGAAAAACTGTTTTTT
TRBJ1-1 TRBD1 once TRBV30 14 CAWRVGQGLAEAFF TGTGCCTGGAGAGTCGGACAGGGACTCGCTGAAGCTTTCTTT
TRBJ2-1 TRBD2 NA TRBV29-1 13 CSAPRTSGNEQFF TGCAGCGCCCCCCGGACTAGCGGCAATGAGCAGTTCTTC
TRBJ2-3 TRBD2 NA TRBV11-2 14 CASSPFSGRDTQYF TGTGCCAGCAGCCCCTTTAGCGGGAGGGATACGCAGTATTTT
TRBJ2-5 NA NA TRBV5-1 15 CASSLRAGLGETQYF TGCGCCAGCAGCTTGAGGGCGGGCCTGGGGGAGACCCAGTACTTC
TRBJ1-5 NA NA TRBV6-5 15 CASRRTRESNQPQHF TGTGCCAGCAGGCGGACAAGGGAAAGCAATCAGCCCCAGCATTTT
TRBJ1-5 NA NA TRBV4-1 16 CASSPRRGIYRAPQHF TGCGCCAGCAGCCCGCGGCGGGGTATTTACCGGGCGCCCCAGCATTTT
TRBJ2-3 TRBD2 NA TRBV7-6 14 CASSKRGGQGTQYF TGTGCCAGCTCTAAGCGGGGGGGCCAAGGTACGCAGTATTTT
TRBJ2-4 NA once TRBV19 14 CASTEPRAKNIQYF TGTGCCAGTACCGAGCCCCGGGCCAAAAACATTCAGTACTTC
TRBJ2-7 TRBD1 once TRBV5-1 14 CASSLETGFYEQYF TGCGCCAGCAGCTTAGAGACAGGGTTCTACGAGCAGTACTTC
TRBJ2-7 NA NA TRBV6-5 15 CASSYDSGSSYEQYF TGTGCCAGTAGTTACGATAGCGGTTCCTCCTACGAGCAGTACTTC
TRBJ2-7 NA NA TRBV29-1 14 CSVEDSSGRYEQYF TGCAGCGTTGAAGATTCTTCAGGGAGGTACGAGCAGTACTTC
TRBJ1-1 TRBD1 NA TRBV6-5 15 CASSYLGQGAPEAFF TGTGCCAGCAGTTACCTGGGACAGGGTGCCCCTGAAGCTTTCTTT
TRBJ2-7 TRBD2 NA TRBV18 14 CASSPTGGPYEQYF TGTGCCAGCTCACCAACGGGAGGGCCGTACGAGCAGTACTTC
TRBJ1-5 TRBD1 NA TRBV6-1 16 CASSEESGTGSQPQHF TGTGCCAGCAGTGAAGAGTCCGGGACAGGGAGCCAGCCCCAGCATTTT
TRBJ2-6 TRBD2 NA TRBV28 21 CASSLTSGGVSQRSGANVLTF TGTGCCAGCAGTTTGACTAGCGGGGGGGTTAGCCAACGTTCTGGGGCCAACGTCCTGACTTTC
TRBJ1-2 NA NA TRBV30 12 CAWNQLYRVGTF TGTGCCTGGAATCAGCTTTACAGGGTGGGCACCTTC
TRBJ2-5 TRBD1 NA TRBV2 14 CASSGGTGQETQYF TGTGCCAGCAGTGGGGGGACAGGGCAAGAGACCCAGTACTTC
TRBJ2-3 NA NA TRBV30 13 CAWSPSSTDTQYF TGTGCCTGGAGCCCTTCTAGCACAGATACGCAGTATTTT
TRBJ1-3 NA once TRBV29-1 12 CAGDGSGNTIYF TGCGCGGGGGATGGCTCTGGAAACACCATATATTTT
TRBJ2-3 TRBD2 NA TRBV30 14 CAWRLSGSTDTQYF TGTGCCTGGAGGCTTAGCGGGAGCACAGATACGCAGTATTTT
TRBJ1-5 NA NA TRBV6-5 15 CASSMTGYSNQPQHF TGTGCCAGCAGTATGACAGGCTATAGCAATCAGCCCCAGCATTTT
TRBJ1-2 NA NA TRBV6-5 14 CASSYSWQGYGYTF TGTGCCAGCAGTTACTCTTGGCAGGGCTATGGCTACACCTTC
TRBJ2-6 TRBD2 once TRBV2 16 CASRGPSGAGANVLTF TGTGCCAGCAGGGGGCCTAGCGGGGCTGGGGCCAACGTCCTGACTTTC
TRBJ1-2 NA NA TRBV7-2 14 CASSPIREPRGYTF TGTGCCAGCAGCCCAATACGGGAGCCGCGTGGCTACACCTTC
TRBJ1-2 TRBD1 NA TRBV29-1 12 CSVERTGTGYTF TGCAGCGTTGAAAGGACAGGGACCGGCTACACCTTC
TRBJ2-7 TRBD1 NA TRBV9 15 CASSPGTGGFLWQYF TGTGCCAGCAGCCCAGGGACAGGGGGCTTCCTTTGGCAGTACTTC
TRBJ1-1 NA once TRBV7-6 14 CASSLGMGGTEAFF TGTGCCAGCAGCTTAGGTATGGGGGGCACTGAAGCTTTCTTT
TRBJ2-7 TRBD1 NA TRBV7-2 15 CASSPRDRANYEQYF TGTGCCAGCAGCCCCCGGGACAGGGCAAACTACGAGCAGTACTTC
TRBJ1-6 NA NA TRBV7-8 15 CASSLSRRDNSPLHF TGTGCCAGCAGCTTATCTCGCAGGGATAATTCACCCCTCCACTTT
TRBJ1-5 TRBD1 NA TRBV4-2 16 CASSQPGGPPNQPQHF TGTGCCAGCAGCCAGCCAGGGGGGCCTCCAAATCAGCCCCAGCATTTT
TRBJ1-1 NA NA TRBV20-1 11 CSGQKGTEAFF TGCAGTGGACAGAAAGGAACTGAAGCTTTCTTT
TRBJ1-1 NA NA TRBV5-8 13 CASSLQGNTEAFF TGTGCCAGCAGCTTACAGGGGAACACTGAAGCTTTCTTT
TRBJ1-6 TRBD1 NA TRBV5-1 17 CASSLGQTLQGSSPLHF TGCGCCAGCAGCTTGGGCCAGACCTTACAGGGGAGCTCACCCCTCCACTTT
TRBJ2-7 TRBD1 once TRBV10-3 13 CATDGTGVGEQYF TGTGCCACCGATGGGACAGGGGTCGGCGAGCAGTACTTC
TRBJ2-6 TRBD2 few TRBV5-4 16 CASSQDGGAGANVLTF TGTGCCAGCAGCCAAGATGGGGGGGCTGGGGCCAACGTCCTGACTTTC
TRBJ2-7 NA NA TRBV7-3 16 CASSLIPSGGVHEQYF TGTGCCAGCAGTCTCATCCCCAGCGGCGGGGTTCACGAGCAGTACTTC
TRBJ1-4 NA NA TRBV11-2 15 CASSLSPTSLEKLFF TGTGCCAGCAGCTTAAGCCCGACTTCCCTTGAAAAACTGTTTTTT
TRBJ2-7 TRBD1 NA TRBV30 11 CAWQGDYEQYF TGTGCCTGGCAGGGGGACTACGAGCAGTACTTC
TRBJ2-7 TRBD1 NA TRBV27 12 CASRRQGYEQYF TGTGCCAGCAGGAGACAGGGCTACGAGCAGTACTTC
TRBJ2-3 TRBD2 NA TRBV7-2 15 CASSFYGGSTDTQYF TGTGCCAGCAGCTTCTACGGGGGGTCAACAGATACGCAGTATTTT
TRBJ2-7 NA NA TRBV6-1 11 CASSPSYEQYF TGTGCCAGCAGTCCGTCCTACGAGCAGTACTTC
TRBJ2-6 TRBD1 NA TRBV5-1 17 CASSSGQALSGANVLTF TGCGCCAGCAGCTCGGGACAGGCCCTCTCTGGGGCCAACGTCCTGACTTTC
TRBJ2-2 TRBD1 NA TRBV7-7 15 CASSPGQGNTGELFF TGTGCTAGCAGCCCGGGACAGGGGAACACCGGGGAGCTGTTTTTT
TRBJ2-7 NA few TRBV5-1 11 CGWGPLYEQYF TGCGGATGGGGCCCCCTTTACGAGCAGTACTTC
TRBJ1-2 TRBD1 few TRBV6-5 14 CASTIGTGVDGYTF TGTGCCAGCACCATCGGGACAGGGGTCGATGGCTACACCTTC
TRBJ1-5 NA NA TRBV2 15 CASSEMGQPNQPQHF TGTGCCAGCAGTGAAATGGGGCAGCCCAATCAGCCCCAGCATTTT
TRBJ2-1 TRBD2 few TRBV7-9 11 CGLAGSNEQFF TGTGGGCTAGCGGGAAGCAATGAGCAGTTCTTC
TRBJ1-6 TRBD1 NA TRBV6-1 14 CASRADSGGSPLHF TGTGCCAGCAGGGCAGACTCAGGGGGATCACCCCTCCACTTT
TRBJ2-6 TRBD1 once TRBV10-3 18 CAISEGGYWSSGANVLTF TGTGCCATCAGTGAAGGGGGCTATTGGAGCTCTGGGGCCAACGTCCTGACTTTC
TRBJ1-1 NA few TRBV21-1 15 CASSKGVQGRAEAFF TGTGCCAGCAGCAAAGGCGTCCAGGGGAGGGCTGAAGCTTTCTTT
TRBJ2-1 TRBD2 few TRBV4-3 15 CASSQDGLAGNEQFF TGCGCCAGCAGCCAAGATGGACTAGCGGGGAATGAGCAGTTCTTC
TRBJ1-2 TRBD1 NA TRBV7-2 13 CASSPDRNYGYTF TGTGCCAGCAGCCCGGACAGGAACTATGGCTACACCTTC
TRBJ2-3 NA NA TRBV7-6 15 CASSLGGTTTDTQYF TGTGCCAGCAGCTTAGGAGGGACAACCACAGATACGCAGTATTTT
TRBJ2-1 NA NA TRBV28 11 CACIQGNEQFF TGTGCCTGTATTCAGGGAAATGAGCAGTTCTTC